The entry that follows covers one T cell receptor (beta chain) sequence. Its matching antigen is unknown. These data belong to a study of OX40 agonist ivuxolimab in advanced cancers. About the research overall: Participants averaged approximately 60 years of age (range about 23 to 80) and were 82.7% male. Study findings and constraints: Among T cells, CD8+ cells averaged more expanded clones than CD4+ cells. There was clonal expansion of CD4+ and CD8+ blood T cells by week 6 at 0.1 to 3.0 mg/kg.

Profiling relied on immunoSEQ multiplex PCR, and the TCRdb table lists in-frame clones only, not all of them. The table records tens of thousands of clones, roughly 90% of them present only once. The sampling schedule covered blood at baseline, cycle 4 day 1, and cycle 7 day 1. The CDR3 contains 14 residues. Per germline, CDR1 SGHDT and CDR2 YYEEEE. With 0 bases removed from V and 5 bases from J, the gap between germline ends came to 11 bases. This sequence was found in an adult with an advanced solid tumor such as melanoma, head and neck, liver or kidney cancer. The chain carries TRBV5-6 and TRBJ2-5; D may be TRBD1 or TRBD2 (6 bases each). This material consisted of CD4+ or CD8+ T cells sorted from blood, taken in a trial of the OX40 agonist ivuxolimab. CDR3 sequence: CASSLAGAGETQYF. The CDR3, as DNA: TGTGCCAGCAGCTTGGCGGGGGCTGGGGAGACCCAGTACTTC.